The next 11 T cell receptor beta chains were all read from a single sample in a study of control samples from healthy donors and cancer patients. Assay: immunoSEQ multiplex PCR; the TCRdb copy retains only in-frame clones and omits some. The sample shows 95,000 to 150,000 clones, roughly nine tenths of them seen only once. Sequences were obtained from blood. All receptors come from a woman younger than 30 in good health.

The CDR3 DNA reads TGTGCCAGCAGTTTATCGGTGACAGGGGATGGGGACACTGAAGCTTTCTTT. Amino acid sequence: CASSLSVTGDGDTEAFF. This rearrangement joins TRBV28 to TRBJ1-1; 8 bases line up with TRBD1. Germline V gene data show CDR1 as MDHEN and CDR2 as SYDVKM. This CDR3 has 17 amino acids. Germline trimming cut 1 base from V and 3 bases from J; bases unmatched to any gene: 10. The variable domain in full, completed from reference TRBV28 and TRBJ1-1, reads DVKVTQSSRYLVKRTGEKVFLECVQDMDHENMFWYRQDPGLGLRLIYFSYDVKMKEKGDIPEGYSVSREKKERFSLILESASTNQTSMYLCASSLSVTGDGDTEAFFGQGTRLTVV.

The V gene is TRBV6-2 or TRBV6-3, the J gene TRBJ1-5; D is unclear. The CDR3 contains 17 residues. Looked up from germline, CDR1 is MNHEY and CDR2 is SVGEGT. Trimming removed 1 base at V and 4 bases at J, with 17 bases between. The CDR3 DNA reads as TGTGCCAGCAGTTACTTTCCAGTCGCGAGGGATAATCAGCCCCAGCATTTT. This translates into CASSYFPVARDNQPQHF.

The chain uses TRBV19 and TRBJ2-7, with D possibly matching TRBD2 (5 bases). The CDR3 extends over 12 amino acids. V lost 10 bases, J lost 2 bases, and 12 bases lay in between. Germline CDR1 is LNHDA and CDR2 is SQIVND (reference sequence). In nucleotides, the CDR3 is TGTGCCACCGAGGGCTTCACCTACGAGCAGTACTTC. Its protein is CATEGFTYEQYF.

Here the CDR3 DNA reads TGTGCCAGTAGTATAGCCAGAGGGGGACAGCCTAATCAGCCCCAGCATTTT. It codes for CASSIARGGQPNQPQHF. This chain links TRBV19 with TRBJ1-5, with TRBD1 matching over 7 bases. This CDR3 has 17 amino acids. The V gene end was trimmed by 1 base and the J gene end by 4 bases; junction bases not matched to a gene: 10. Germline values: CDR1 LNHDA, CDR2 SQIVND (reference sequence). Based on the CDR3 plus reference TRBV19 and TRBJ1-5, the full variable domain is DGGITQSPKYLFRKEGQNVTLSCEQNLNHDAMYWYRQDPGQGLRLIYYSQIVNDFQKGDIAEGYSVSREKKESFPLTVTSAQKNPTAFYLCASSIARGGQPNQPQHFGDGTRLSIL.

The CDR3 coding sequence is TGTGCCAGCAGTTACTCACTTGGGAGGGTCAATGAGCAGTTCTTC. Its protein is CASSYSLGRVNEQFF. The rearrangement uses TRBV6-5 and TRBJ2-1; 7 positions agree with TRBD2. V shed 0 bases, J shed 6 bases, and the junction held 5 bases outside the gene matches. CDR3 length equals 15 residues. Germline CDR1 reads MNHEY; CDR2 reads SVGAGI.

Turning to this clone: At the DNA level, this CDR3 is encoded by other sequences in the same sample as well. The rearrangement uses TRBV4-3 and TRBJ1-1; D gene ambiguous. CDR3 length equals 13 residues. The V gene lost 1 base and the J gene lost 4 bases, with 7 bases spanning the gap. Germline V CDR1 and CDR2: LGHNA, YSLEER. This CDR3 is CASSQGDRTEAFF. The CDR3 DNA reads TGCGCCAGCAGCCAAGGGGATCGCACTGAAGCTTTCTTT.

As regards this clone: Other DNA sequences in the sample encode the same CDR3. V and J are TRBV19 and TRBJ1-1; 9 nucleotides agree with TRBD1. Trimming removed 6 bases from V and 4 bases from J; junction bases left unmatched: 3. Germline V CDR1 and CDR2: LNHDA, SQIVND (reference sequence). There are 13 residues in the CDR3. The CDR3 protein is CASSSDRGTEAFF. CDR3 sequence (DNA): TGTGCCAGTAGCTCGGACAGGGGCACTGAAGCTTTCTTT. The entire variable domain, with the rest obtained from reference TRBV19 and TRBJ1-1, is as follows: DGGITQSPKYLFRKEGQNVTLSCEQNLNHDAMYWYRQDPGQGLRLIYYSQIVNDFQKGDIAEGYSVSREKKESFPLTVTSAQKNPTAFYLCASSSDRGTEAFFGQGTRLTVV.

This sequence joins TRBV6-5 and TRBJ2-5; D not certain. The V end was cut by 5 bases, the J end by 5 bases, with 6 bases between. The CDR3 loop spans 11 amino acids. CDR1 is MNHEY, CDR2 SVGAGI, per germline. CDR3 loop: CASSPWETQYF. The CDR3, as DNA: TGTGCCAGCAGTCCATGGGAGACCCAGTACTTC.

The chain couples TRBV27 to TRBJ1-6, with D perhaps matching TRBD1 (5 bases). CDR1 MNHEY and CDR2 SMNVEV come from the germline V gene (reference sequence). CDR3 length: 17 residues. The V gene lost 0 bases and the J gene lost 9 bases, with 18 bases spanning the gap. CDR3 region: CASSLSSTVPTGSPLHF. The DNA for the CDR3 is TGTGCCAGCAGTTTATCATCGACAGTCCCGACGGGTTCACCCCTCCACTTT.

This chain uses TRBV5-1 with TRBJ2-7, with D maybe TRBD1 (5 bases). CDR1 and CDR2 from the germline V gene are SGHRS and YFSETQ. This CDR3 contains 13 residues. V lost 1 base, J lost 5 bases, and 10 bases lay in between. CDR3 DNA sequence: TGCGCCAGCAGCTTGTCGACAGAGAACGAGCAGTACTTC. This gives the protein CASSLSTENEQYF.

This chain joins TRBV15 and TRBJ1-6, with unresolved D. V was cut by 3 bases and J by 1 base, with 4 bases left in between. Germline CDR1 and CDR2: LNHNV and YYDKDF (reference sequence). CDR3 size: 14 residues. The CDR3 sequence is CATSRGSYNSPLHF. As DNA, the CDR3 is TGTGCCACCAGCAGGGGATCCTATAATTCACCCCTCCACTTT.